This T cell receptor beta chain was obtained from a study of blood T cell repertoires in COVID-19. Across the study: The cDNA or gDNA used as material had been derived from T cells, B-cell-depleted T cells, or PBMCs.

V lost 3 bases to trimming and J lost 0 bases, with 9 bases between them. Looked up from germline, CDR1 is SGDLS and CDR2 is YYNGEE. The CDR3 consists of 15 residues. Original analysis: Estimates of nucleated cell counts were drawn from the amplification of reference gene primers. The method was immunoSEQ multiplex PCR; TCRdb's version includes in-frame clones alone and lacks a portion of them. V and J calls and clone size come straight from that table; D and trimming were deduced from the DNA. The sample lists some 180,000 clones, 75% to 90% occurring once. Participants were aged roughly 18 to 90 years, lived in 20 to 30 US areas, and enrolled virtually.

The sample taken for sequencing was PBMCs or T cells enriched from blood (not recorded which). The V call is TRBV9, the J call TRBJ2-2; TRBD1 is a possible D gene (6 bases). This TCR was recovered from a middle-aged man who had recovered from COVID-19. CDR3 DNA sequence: TGTGCCAGCAGCGAGGACAGCTCGAACACCGGGGAGCTGTTTTTT. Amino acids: CASSEDSSNTGELFF.